Below are 24 T cell receptor beta chains sequenced from a single sample in a study of T cells expressing NK-cell markers. TCRdb re-called the 5' RACE reads and gives one entry per CDR3 protein, without DNA. Its table records about 180,000 distinct CDR3 sequences. The sequenced sample consisted of blood T cells: a sorted CD56 or NKG2C T cell subset, CD4+ or CD8+ T cells, or bulk PBMC T cells (not recorded which). All receptors derive from a woman aged 18-70 years in good health.

This chain uses TRBV2 with TRBJ1-1. The CDR3 sequence is 13 residues long. Germline V lookup: CDR1 SNHLY, CDR2 FYNNEI. CDR3 in amino acids: CASSAGSGTEAFF.

The rearrangement links TRBV6-5 to TRBJ1-2; the D gene TCRdb calls, TRBD1, cannot be checked with no DNA. The V gene's germline CDR1 is MNHEY and CDR2 SVGAGI. The CDR3 loop spans 15 amino acids. CDR3 sequence: CASSYSRGEWDGYTF.

This chain connects TRBV5-6 to TRBJ2-3; the D call of TRBD2 rests on TCRdb alone, since no DNA is present to check it. CDR1 is SGHDT, CDR2 YYEEEE, per germline. The CDR3 has 16 amino acids. The CDR3 here is CASSQLGLAGTDTQYF.

V usage is TRBV12-3 or TRBV12-4 and J usage is TRBJ2-1; TCRdb's D call, TRBD1, is unchecked because there is no DNA. The CDR3 spans 15 residues. CDR3 sequence: CASSLEGTNYNEQFF.

The J gene is TRBJ2-7, the V gene TRBV5-5; absent DNA, TCRdb's TRBD1 call cannot be checked. Germline lookup yields CDR1 SGHKS and CDR2 YYEKEE (reference sequence). The CDR3 totals 15 residues. CDR3 protein: CASSFTTQGTYEQYF.

The chain joins TRBV6-6 to TRBJ2-5. Germline V CDR1 and CDR2: MNHNY, SVGAGI (reference sequence). This CDR3 is 13 amino acids long. The CDR3: CASSYIPQETQYF.

The chain couples TRBV9 to TRBJ1-2; the D call of TRBD1 rests on TCRdb alone, since no DNA is present to check it. CDR1 is SGDLS, CDR2 YYNGEE, per germline. The CDR3 contains 14 residues. The CDR3 sequence: CASTGVGQGLDYTF.

V usage is TRBV12-3 or TRBV12-4 and J usage is TRBJ2-3; TCRdb's D call of TRBD2 is untestable without DNA. The length of the CDR3 is 14 residues. CDR3 in amino acids: CASSRTSGADTQYF.

The CDR3 loop is CASSPAGAETGELFF. The chain combines TRBV18 with TRBJ2-2. Germline lookup yields CDR1 KGHSH and CDR2 LQKENI. The length of the CDR3 is 15 residues.

The chain uses TRBV20-1 and TRBJ2-5; TCRdb outputs TRBD2, but without DNA this stays unchecked. From germline, CDR1 is DFQATT and CDR2 SNEGSKA (reference sequence). The CDR3 is 15 amino acids. The chain's CDR3 is CSARDGAGVGETQYF.

V usage is TRBV20-1 and J usage is TRBJ1-2; absent DNA, TCRdb's TRBD1 call cannot be checked. The CDR3 totals 12 residues. Germline loops: CDR1 DFQATT, CDR2 SNEGSKA (reference sequence). CDR3: CSARNRDYGYTF.

The chain carries TRBV20-1 and TRBJ2-1. This CDR3 region has 15 residues. Per the germline V gene, CDR1 is DFQATT and CDR2 is SNEGSKA (reference sequence). CDR3 amino acids: CSARDRKLYYNEQFF.

The chain couples TRBV5-1 to TRBJ2-7; with no DNA, the TCRdb D assignment of TRBD1 cannot be verified. The CDR3 runs to 12 residues. Germline V CDR1 and CDR2: SGHRS, YFSETQ. This CDR3 is CASKQGNYEQYF.

The rearrangement joins TRBV7-9 to TRBJ1-1. Germline lookup yields CDR1 SEHNR and CDR2 FQNEAQ (reference sequence). This CDR3 has 13 amino acids. CDR3: CASVITGNTEAFF.

The gene calls are TRBV7-2 and TRBJ2-7; TCRdb picks TRBD1, but there is no DNA to check that call. The CDR3 runs to 17 residues. Germline CDR1 and CDR2: SGHTA and FQGNSA. CDR3 loop: CASSLLARGVVSYEQYF.

This rearrangement joins TRBV6-1 to TRBJ2-7; TCRdb gives TRBD1 as the D gene, but with no DNA this cannot be confirmed. This CDR3 spans 14 amino acids. Germline CDR1 is MNHNS and CDR2 is SASEGT. The CDR3 sequence: CASRKNRAIDEQYF.

The rearrangement links TRBV9 to TRBJ2-2; checking the TCRdb D call of TRBD1 is not possible without DNA. The CDR3 extends over 16 amino acids. CDR1 and CDR2 (germline): SGDLS, YYNGEE. The CDR3 loop is CASSRRGALDTGELFF.

The CDR3 loop is CSAPIQGLETQYF. The chain combines TRBV20-1 with TRBJ2-5; TCRdb indicates TRBD1, and absent DNA this call remains unverified. The CDR3 loop spans 13 amino acids. Per the germline V gene, CDR1 is DFQATT and CDR2 is SNEGSKA (reference sequence).

The chain couples TRBV7-9 to TRBJ2-5. The germline CDR1 and CDR2 sequences are SEHNR and FQNEAQ (reference sequence). The CDR3 runs 12 residues. The CDR3 here is CASSPGLETQYF.

The V call is TRBV20-1, the J call TRBJ1-6; no DNA is available, so the TRBD1 call from TCRdb remains unchecked. The CDR3 is 13 residues long. Looked up from germline, CDR1 is DFQATT and CDR2 is SNEGSKA (reference sequence). CDR3 amino acids: CSAKDRGDSPLHF.

The chain is built from TRBV10-3 and TRBJ2-7; TCRdb reports TRBD1, a call that lacks DNA to check it against. Per germline, CDR1 ENHRY and CDR2 SYGVKD. The CDR3 spans 14 residues. This CDR3 is CAISEARASYEQYF.

The chain joins TRBV4-2 to TRBJ2-5; TCRdb's D gene call, TRBD2, goes unchecked for lack of DNA. This CDR3 has 14 residues. Germline values: CDR1 LGHNA, CDR2 YNFKEQ. CDR3 region: CASSQKTRRETQYF.

The gene calls are TRBV14 and TRBJ2-4; TCRdb indicates TRBD2, and absent DNA this call remains unverified. Germline CDR1 SGHDN, CDR2 FVKESK. There are 14 residues in the CDR3. CDR3 region: CASSQSAGANIQYF.

CDR3 in amino acids: CASSASREGRETQYF. This chain joins TRBV6-1 and TRBJ2-5; the D call from TCRdb, TRBD2, cannot be confirmed without DNA. The CDR3 totals 15 residues. CDR1 and CDR2 (germline): MNHNS, SASEGT.